The 21 T cell receptor beta chains below were found in one sample sequenced in a study of blood T cell repertoires in COVID-19. The data were produced by immunoSEQ multiplex PCR, yet TCRdb's version contains in-frame clones alone and is incomplete. The repertoire consists of 70,000 to 100,000 clones, with roughly 75% occurring once and the leading ten covering around 4.4%. Sequences were obtained from peripheral blood. These receptor sequences come from a woman aged 45-65 years with acute or convalescent COVID-19.

V gene TRBV5-5 combines with J gene TRBJ1-1, with a weak D call TRBD1 (5 bases). The ends were cut back, 3 bases at V and 1 base at J, with 13 bases in the middle. The length of the CDR3 is 15 residues. Germline V gene lookup returns CDR1 SGHKS and CDR2 YYEKEE (reference sequence). The DNA for the CDR3 is TGTGCCAGCAGCTCGCACGGGACTCAGAACACTGAAGCTTTCTTT. Translating gives CASSSHGTQNTEAFF.

The chain uses TRBV6-1 and TRBJ2-7; no clear D gene. The germline gives CDR1 MNHNS, CDR2 SASEGT. V was cut by 2 bases and J by 2 bases, with 13 bases left in between. CDR3 size: 15 residues. CDR3 protein: CASSEMPLPAYEQYF. The CDR3 region has the DNA TGTGCCAGCAGTGAAATGCCCTTACCGGCCTACGAGCAGTACTTC.

This clone was seen a few times. The chain has TRBV9 and TRBJ2-5; D perhaps matches TRBD2 (7 bases). Germline lookup yields CDR1 SGDLS and CDR2 YYNGEE. V was shortened by 4 bases and J by 1 base, with 17 bases between the two germline ends. This CDR3 region has 16 residues. The DNA for the CDR3 is TGTGCCAGCAGCCCACGGGCGGGGGCCCTCCAAGAGACCCAGTACTTC. Protein sequence: CASSPRAGALQETQYF.

The chain has TRBV30 and TRBJ1-6; maybe TRBD1 (5 bases). The V end lost 3 bases, the J end lost 7 bases, and 10 bases lay between the germline ends. The germline V gene encodes CDR1 GTSNPN and CDR2 SVGIG (reference sequence). This CDR3 is built from 13 residues. The CDR3, as DNA: TGTGCCTGGAGCTCGGGACTCAATTCACCCCTCCACTTT. It specifies CAWSSGLNSPLHF.

This clone has more than one count but fewer than ten. The chain employs TRBV7-3 and TRBJ2-1; 9 bases agree with TRBD1. The germline V gene encodes CDR1 SGHTA and CDR2 FQGTGA. The CDR3 has 16 amino acids. V lost 2 bases, J lost 6 bases, and 8 bases stayed unmatched. The CDR3 spells CASSLGGQGSVNEQFF. DNA for the CDR3: TGTGCCAGCAGCTTAGGGGGACAGGGATCGGTCAATGAGCAGTTCTTC. Full variable domain (outside the CDR3, taken from reference TRBV7-3 and TRBJ2-1): GAGVSQTPSNKVTEKGKYVELRCDPISGHTALYWYRQSLGQGPEFLIYFQGTGAADDSGLPNDRFFAVRPEGSVSTLKIQRTERGDSAVYLCASSLGGQGSVNEQFFGPGTRLTVL.

The rearrangement uses TRBV6-5 and TRBJ1-2; TRBD1 aligns across 9 bases. Germline CDR1 MNHEY, CDR2 SVGAGI. V shed 5 bases, J shed 4 bases, and the junction held 8 bases outside the gene matches. The CDR3 has 15 amino acids. The chain's CDR3 is CASSKPGTGSYGYTF. CDR3 in DNA: TGTGCCAGCAGTAAACCCGGGACAGGGTCCTATGGCTACACCTTC.

This chain uses TRBV27 with TRBJ1-6; D remains ambiguous. Trimming stripped 4 bases from V and 7 bases from J, with 5 bases between. This CDR3 is built from 12 residues. Germline loops: CDR1 MNHEY, CDR2 SMNVEV (reference sequence). CDR3 coding DNA: TGTGCCAGCAGTTCTCGGAATTCACCCCTCCACTTT. Amino acid sequence: CASSSRNSPLHF.

The chain links TRBV27 to TRBJ1-2; TRBD1 aligns across 9 bases. Germline-derived CDR1 and CDR2 are MNHEY and SMNVEV (reference sequence). Trimming cost V 6 bases and J 8 bases; bases outside gene matches: 10. The CDR3 has 14 amino acids. The CDR3 spells CASRKPGQGNGYTF. The CDR3 DNA follows: TGTGCCAGCAGGAAACCGGGACAGGGAAACGGCTACACCTTC.

CDR3 in DNA: TGTGCCAGCTCACCCTTAACTAGCGGGGGCTCCTACAATGAGCAGTTCTTC. Protein product: CASSPLTSGGSYNEQFF. This chain joins TRBV18 and TRBJ2-1; TRBD2 aligns across 11 bases. The ends lost 3 bases at V and 0 bases at J; junction bases unmatched: 4. Germline CDR1 is KGHSH and CDR2 is LQKENI. CDR3 length: 17 residues.

J is TRBJ2-3 and V is TRBV12-5, with 8 bases identical to TRBD1. The V segment lost 7 bases and the J segment 2 bases; nucleotides outside the gene matches: 5. Germline CDR1 reads LGHNT; CDR2 reads FRNRAP. The CDR3 spans 14 residues. CDR3 DNA: TGTGCTAGTGCCCTGGACAGGGTCACAGATACGCAGTATTTT. This sequence encodes CASALDRVTDTQYF.

The V call is TRBV5-5, the J call TRBJ2-7; 7 bases are shared with TRBD1. The length of the CDR3 is 15 residues. Germline values: CDR1 SGHKS, CDR2 YYEKEE (reference sequence). V lost 4 bases and J lost 0; bases outside the gene matches: 7. The CDR3 DNA sequence: TGTGCCAGCAGCAACCGGGACAGCGGCTCCTACGAGCAGTACTTC. Protein: CASSNRDSGSYEQYF.

This clone qualifies as medium-sized. V and J are TRBV7-9 and TRBJ2-2; D may be TRBD1 (6 bases). The germline V and J ends were trimmed by 2 bases and 5 bases, with 15 bases remaining between them. The CDR3 is made up of 16 amino acids. CDR1 is SEHNR and CDR2 is FQNEAQ in the germline V gene (reference sequence). The DNA for the CDR3 is TGTGCCAGCAGCTTAAGAGAGGGGGTCCCAACCGGGGAGCTGTTTTTT. Amino acid sequence: CASSLREGVPTGELFF.

The chain recombines TRBV6-5 with TRBJ1-5; D remains ambiguous. V was trimmed by 0 bases and J by 7 bases, leaving 16 bases between them. The CDR3 covers 16 residues. Germline CDR1 MNHEY, CDR2 SVGAGI. CDR3 in amino acids: CASSYSYRGRGQPQHF. The DNA for the CDR3 is TGTGCCAGCAGTTACTCGTATCGGGGTCGAGGGCAGCCCCAGCATTTT.

This chain uses TRBV3-1 (or the pseudogene TRBV3-2) with TRBJ2-7, with 11 bases aligning to TRBD1. CDR3 length equals 14 residues. Germline V CDR1 and CDR2: LGHDT, YNNKEL (reference sequence). V lost 3 bases and J lost 6; bases outside the gene matches: 4. The CDR3 DNA follows: TGTGCCAGCAGCCAGCGGGACAGGGGGATCGAGCAGTACTTC. This codes for CASSQRDRGIEQYF.

This chain joins TRBV5-1 and TRBJ1-4; D not resolved. The CDR3 consists of 16 residues. V gave up 3 bases and J gave up 5 bases, with 17 bases separating them. Germline V CDR1 and CDR2: SGHRS, YFSETQ. The CDR3 coding sequence is TGCGCCAGCAGCTCGATTGGACGGGAGGGCAATGAAAAACTGTTTTTT. Translating it yields CASSSIGREGNEKLFF.

V usage is TRBV6-2 or TRBV6-3 and J usage is TRBJ2-3; 10 bases fit TRBD2. The CDR3 runs to 17 residues. V trimming: 0 bases; J trimming: 2 bases; junction bases outside the gene matches: 5. The germline CDR1 and CDR2 sequences are MNHEY and SVGEGT. The CDR3 loop reads CASSYSLGTSDTDTQYF. Written as DNA, the CDR3 is TGTGCCAGCAGTTACTCGCTCGGGACTAGCGACACAGATACGCAGTATTTT.

The rearrangement joins TRBV28 to TRBJ2-1; TRBD1 agrees at 7 bases. CDR1 MDHEN and CDR2 SYDVKM come from the germline V gene. V gave up 4 bases and J gave up 8 bases; unmatched junction bases: 2. The CDR3 consists of 12 residues. The CDR3 sequence is CASSSTGDEQFF. CDR3 DNA sequence: TGTGCCAGCAGTTCTACAGGGGATGAGCAGTTCTTC.

The sample holds a few counts of this clone. The same CDR3 is also encoded by other DNA sequences in this sample. J is TRBJ2-7 and V is TRBV19, with 11 nucleotides matching TRBD1. Germline V gene data show CDR1 as LNHDA and CDR2 as SQIVND (reference sequence). After removal of 5 bases from V and 4 bases from J, the junction contained 4 bases not matched to a gene. The CDR3 spans 14 residues. The CDR3 nucleotides are TGTGCCAGTAGTTCCGGGACAGGGGGGTACGAGCAGTACTTC. Its protein is CASSSGTGGYEQYF.

The rearrangement joins TRBV28 to TRBJ1-2; 7 nucleotides match TRBD1. J was trimmed by 8 bases and V by 1 base; bases with no gene match: 16. This CDR3 comprises 17 residues. Germline assignment: CDR1 MDHEN and CDR2 SYDVKM. The CDR3 DNA follows: TGTGCCAGCAGTTTATTTTCTTTCCCCTCGGACAGGTGGGGCTACACCTTC. The encoded protein is CASSLFSFPSDRWGYTF.

This clone was counted once. The chain links TRBV28 to TRBJ1-4; unclear D gene. The CDR3 is 16 residues long. Germline CDR1 is MDHEN and CDR2 is SYDVKM. V lost 6 bases and J lost 7, with 21 bases in between. This chain's CDR3 is CASSLPLRGSGEKLFF. The CDR3 DNA reads TGTGCCAGCAGCCTCCCCCTTCGGGGAAGCGGTGAAAAACTGTTTTTT.

This clone was counted a single time. The gene calls are TRBV6-6 and TRBJ1-1, with TRBD1 as a possible D gene (6 bases). CDR3 length: 15 residues. The germline CDR1 and CDR2 sequences are MNHNY and SVGAGI (reference sequence). V was pared by 6 bases and J by 1 base, with 15 bases between. CDR3 nucleotides: TGTGCCAGCAGACCACCGGGACAACCGAACACTGAAGCTTTCTTT. Its translation: CASRPPGQPNTEAFF.